Here is one TCR beta chain with its context. The antigen remains undetermined. Antigen-specific CD4+ T cell clonotypes were called by their expansion after viral peptide-pool culture in ViraFEST. After roughly 10 days in culture, the CD4+ T cells were isolated. None of the vaccinated had previously contracted SARS-CoV-2, and their nucleocapsid antibodies tested negative. Days 3 and 7 were when half the medium was replaced with IL-2 medium. The sample comes from a study of vaccination effects on CD4 cells after COVID-19. Overall study: As their vaccination, participants received two doses of either BNT162b2 or mRNA-1273.

The CDR3 contains 14 residues. Between the trimmed V and J ends, which lost 2 bases and 4 bases, there was a span of 9 bases. Germline values: CDR1 SGHRS, CDR2 YFSETQ. Study observations and caveats: Marked contraction was observed in infection-induced and vaccine-induced clones late after vaccination. Researchers report that only 1 of 255 vaccine-induced clones in healthy vaccinees cross-reacted with common cold coronaviruses.

Assay used: immunoSEQ multiplex PCR; TCRdb lists only in-frame clones, some missing. Of 52,000 or so clones detected, roughly 70% appear once; the ten largest clones hold about a sixth. The input for sequencing was CD4+ T cells from PBMCs cultured with SARS-CoV-2 spike peptides, taken before COVID-19 vaccination. J is TRBJ1-4 and V is TRBV5-1; D perhaps matches TRBD1 (5 bases). This TCR was sampled from a human donor who received a COVID-19 vaccine. CDR3 bases: TGCGCCAGCAGCTTTGGCAGGGATAATGAAAAACTGTTTTTT. It translates to CASSFGRDNEKLFF.